This TCR beta chain was sequenced for a study of preoperative IRX-2 immunotherapy in early breast cancer. The table came from immunoSEQ multiplex PCR; TCRdb's copy has only in-frame clones and leaves some out. The sample consists of 95,000 to 100,000 clones, approximately 90% of them appearing once. Germline V gene sequence: CDR1 KGHSH, CDR2 LQKENI. Trimming pared 0 bases from V and 3 bases from J, leaving 9 bases between. This CDR3 is 14 amino acids long. Indicated treatment: preoperative locoregional IRX-2 cytokine immunotherapy. Preoperative locoregional IRX-2 cytokine immunotherapy was tested in the phase Ib source study.

The genes are TRBV18 and TRBJ2-7; the D gene is possibly TRBD2 (5 bases). The sequence came from a human donor with breast cancer. The sequencing here drew on tumor tissue, taken after IRX-2 immunotherapy. The DNA of the CDR3 is TGTGCCAGCTCACCACCGGCGGGTAACTACGAGCAGTACTTC. Its translation: CASSPPAGNYEQYF.